The T cell receptor beta chain under discussion was sequenced for a study of Ad26.COV2.S vaccination and SARS-CoV-2 variants. Across the study: Donor was assigned to the Ad26.COV2.S arm of trial COV1001. Administration of Ad26.COV2.S was intramuscular, either once or twice 56 days apart.

Clones were sequenced by immunoSEQ multiplex PCR, and TCRdb holds only the in-frame ones, with some missing. This table holds more than 350,000 clones, more than 80% found once. CDR1 is SQVTM and CDR2 is ANQGSEA in the germline V gene. This CDR3 contains 12 residues. V lost 3 bases and J 6 bases, leaving 8 bases between the germline ends. Treatment denoted: roughly 19 received Ad26.COV2.S at low or high dose, single or two shots; about 5 received placebo; per-sample allocation not given. Vaccine and placebo recipients were sampled on day 63 after the first injection. Wuhan-strain SARS-CoV-2 spike was expressed by the Ad26 vector that made up the vaccine.

The sample was peripheral blood, taken in a trial of Ad26.COV2.S vaccine versus placebo. The rearrangement links TRBV29-1 to TRBJ2-2; maybe TRBD1 (6 bases). The clonotype was recovered from a person aged 18-65 years who received the Ad26.COV2.S COVID-19 vaccine or a placebo. The CDR3 DNA reads as TGCAGCGTTGAGGCAGGGGCCGGGGAGCTGTTTTTT. This encodes CSVEAGAGELFF.